The rows below give T cell receptor beta chains drawn from one sample of a study of Graves' ophthalmopathy and Graves' hyperthyroidism. TCRdb reprocessed the multiplex PCR reads via MiXCR and lists one record per CDR3 protein. The sample has 400,000 to 450,000 distinct CDR3 sequences, around a fifth seen once. The specimen was peripheral blood. All receptors derive from a woman aged 18-29 years with stable Graves' hyperthyroidism. Both conserved end residues are part of each CDR3. D genes are given only for firm matches. For some rows the clone size is stated as once, few or many, or as a class when expanded; others skip it.

j_call	d_call	cdr3_length	clone_size	v_call	cdr3_nt	cdr3_aa
TRBJ2-2	TRBD2	16	many	TRBV12-3/TRBV12-4	TGTGCCAGCAGTCCCTCGCTAGCGGGAGACACCGGGGAGCTGTTTTTT	CASSPSLAGDTGELFF
TRBJ2-7	.	14	many	TRBV7-2	TGTGCCAGCAGCCTGGGACCACCCCCCTACGAGCAGTACTTC	CASSLGPPPYEQYF
TRBJ1-1	TRBD1	13	many	TRBV4-1	TGTGCCAGCAGCCAAGACAGGGGCACTGAAGCTTTCTTT	CASSQDRGTEAFF
TRBJ1-6	.	15	many	TRBV6-5	TGTGCCAGCAGTTACTCTCCCGGACAGTATTCACCCCTCCACTTT	CASSYSPGQYSPLHF
TRBJ2-7	.	15	few	TRBV5-1	TGCGCCAGCAGCAGTAACGGGCTGGACATCTACGAGCAGTACTTC	CASSSNGLDIYEQYF
TRBJ1-5	.	16	many	TRBV20-1	TGCAGTGCTAGAGGGTGGTCGGGGGTCGTCGGTCAGCCCCAGCATTTT	CSARGWSGVVGQPQHF
TRBJ2-7	.	12	many	TRBV29-1	TGCAGCGTTCGTAACAGGGTCGACGAGCAGTACTTC	CSVRNRVDEQYF
TRBJ2-1	TRBD2	17	.	TRBV7-6	TGTGCCAGCAGCCCCCGGACTAGCGGGCCCACCTACAATGAGCAGTTCTTC	CASSPRTSGPTYNEQFF
TRBJ1-1	.	16	few	TRBV9	TGTGCCAGCAGCGTAGGAGGGGCCCGGGGGAACACTGAAGCTTTCTTT	CASSVGGARGNTEAFF
TRBJ1-1	.	13	.	TRBV30	TGTGCCTGGAGTGGAGGCAGGAACACTGAAGCTTTCTTT	CAWSGGRNTEAFF
TRBJ1-2	TRBD1	14	.	TRBV20-1	TGCAGTGCCCAAGACAGGGGACTAAACTATGGCTACACCTTC	CSAQDRGLNYGYTF
TRBJ2-7	TRBD1	15	.	TRBV6-5	TGTGCCAGCAGTTACGACAGGGGCCCGGTTTACGAGCAGTACTTC	CASSYDRGPVYEQYF